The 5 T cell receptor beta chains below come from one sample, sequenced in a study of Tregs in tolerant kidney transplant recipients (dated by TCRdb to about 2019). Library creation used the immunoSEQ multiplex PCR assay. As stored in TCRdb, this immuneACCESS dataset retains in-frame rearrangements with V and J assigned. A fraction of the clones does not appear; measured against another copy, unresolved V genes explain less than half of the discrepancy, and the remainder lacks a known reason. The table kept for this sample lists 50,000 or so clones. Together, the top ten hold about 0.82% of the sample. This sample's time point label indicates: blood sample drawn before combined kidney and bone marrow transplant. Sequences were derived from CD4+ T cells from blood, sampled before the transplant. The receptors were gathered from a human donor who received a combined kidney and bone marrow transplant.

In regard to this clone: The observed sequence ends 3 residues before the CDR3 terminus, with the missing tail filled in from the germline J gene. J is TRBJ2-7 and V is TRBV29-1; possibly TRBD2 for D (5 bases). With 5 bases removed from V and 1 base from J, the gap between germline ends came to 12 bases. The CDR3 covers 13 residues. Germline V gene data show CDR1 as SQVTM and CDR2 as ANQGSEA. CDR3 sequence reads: CSVLPGNSYEQYF. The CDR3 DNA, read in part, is TGCAGCGTTCTACCGGGGAATTCCTACGAG.

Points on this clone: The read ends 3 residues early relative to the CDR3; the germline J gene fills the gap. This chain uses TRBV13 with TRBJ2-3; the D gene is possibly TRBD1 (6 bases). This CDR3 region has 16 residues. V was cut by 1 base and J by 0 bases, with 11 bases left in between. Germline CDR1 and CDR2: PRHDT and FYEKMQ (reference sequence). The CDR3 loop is CASSLVGARSTDTQYF. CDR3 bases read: TGTGCCAGCAGCTTAGTGGGGGCGCGAAGCACAGATACG. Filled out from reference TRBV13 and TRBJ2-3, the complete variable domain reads AAGVIQSPRHLIKEKRETATLKCYPIPRHDTVYWYQQGPGQDPQFLISFYEKMQSDKGSIPDRFSAQQFSDYHSELNMSSLELGDSALYFCASSLVGARSTDTQYFGPGTRLTVL.

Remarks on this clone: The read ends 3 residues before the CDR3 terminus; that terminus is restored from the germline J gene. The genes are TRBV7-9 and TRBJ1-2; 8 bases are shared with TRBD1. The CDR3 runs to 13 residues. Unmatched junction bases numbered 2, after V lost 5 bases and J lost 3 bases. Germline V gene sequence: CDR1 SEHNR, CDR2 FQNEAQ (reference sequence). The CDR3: CASSPDRDYGYTF. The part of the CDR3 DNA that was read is TGTGCCAGCAGCCCGGACAGGGACTATGGC.

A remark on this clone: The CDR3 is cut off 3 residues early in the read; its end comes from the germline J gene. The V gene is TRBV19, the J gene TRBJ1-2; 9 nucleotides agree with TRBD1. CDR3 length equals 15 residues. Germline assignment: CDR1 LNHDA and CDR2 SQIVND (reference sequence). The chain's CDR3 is CASSSNRGRVGGYTF. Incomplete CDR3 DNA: TGTGCCAGTAGTTCAAACAGGGGGCGAGTCGGGGGC.

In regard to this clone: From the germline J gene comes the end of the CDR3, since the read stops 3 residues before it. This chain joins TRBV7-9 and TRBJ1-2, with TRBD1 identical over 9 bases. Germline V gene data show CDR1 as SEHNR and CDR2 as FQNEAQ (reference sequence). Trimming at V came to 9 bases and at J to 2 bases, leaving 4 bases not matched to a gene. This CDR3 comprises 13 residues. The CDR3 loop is CASWTGANYGYTF. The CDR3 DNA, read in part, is TGTGCCAGTTGGACAGGGGCCAACTATGGC.